The 21 T cell receptor beta chains in this list originate from one sample, sequenced in a study of glioma-infiltrating T cells after dendritic cell vaccination. Generated by immunoSEQ multiplex PCR, the TCRdb table keeps only in-frame clones and is missing some. This sample has fewer than 85,000 clones, with 80% to 90% found just once. Sequencing used blood, obtained before dendritic cell vaccination. The receptors originated from a human donor with glioblastoma.

The gene calls are TRBV2 and TRBJ2-5, with 9 bases fitting TRBD2. The trim removed 4 bases at V and 4 bases at J, leaving 7 bases unmatched. The CDR3 is 15 amino acids. The V gene's germline CDR1 is SNHLY and CDR2 FYNNEI. The CDR3 DNA is TGTGCCAGCAGTGTCCAGCGGGGGGAGGGAGAGACCCAGTACTTC. It is translated as CASSVQRGEGETQYF.

The V and J genes are TRBV7-9 and TRBJ2-5; a weak D match, TRBD2 (6 bases). Germline assignment: CDR1 SEHNR and CDR2 FQNEAQ (reference sequence). The CDR3 runs 14 residues. V was shortened by 5 bases and J by 3 bases, with 13 bases between the two germline ends. CDR3 DNA: TGTGCCAGCAGCCGCATCACGGGGGAAGAGACCCAGTACTTC. Translated, it gives CASSRITGEETQYF. The full variable domain, completed using reference TRBV7-9 and TRBJ2-5, is DTGVSQNPRHKITKRGQNVTFRCDPISEHNRLYWYRQTLGQGPEFLTYFQNEAQLEKSRLLSDRFSAERPKGSFSTLEIQRTEQGDSAMYLCASSRITGEETQYFGPGTRLLVL.

This rearrangement joins TRBV7-8 to TRBJ1-5; D not resolved. Germline V gene data show CDR1 as SGHVS and CDR2 as FQNEAQ. The CDR3 is 13 amino acids. The germline V and J ends were trimmed by 5 bases and 4 bases, with 9 bases remaining between them. CDR3 sequence reads: CASSRTENQPQHF. The CDR3, as DNA: TGTGCCAGCAGCCGTACAGAAAATCAGCCCCAGCATTTT.

This clone was counted between two and nine times. The chain has TRBV15 and TRBJ2-5; D is unclear. The V gene's germline CDR1 is LNHNV and CDR2 YYDKDF (reference sequence). The length of the CDR3 is 13 residues. V was cut by 1 base and J by 3 bases, with 6 bases left in between. In nucleotides, the CDR3 is TGTGCCACCAGCAGAGTTGTCGAAGAGACCCAGTACTTC. Translated, it gives CATSRVVEETQYF.

The chain recombines TRBV19 with TRBJ2-3, with TRBD2 matching over 8 bases. The length of the CDR3 is 14 residues. With V trimmed by 6 bases and J by 6 bases, 8 bases remained unmatched. Germline values: CDR1 LNHDA, CDR2 SQIVND (reference sequence). The CDR3 loop reads CASSISGIGDTQYF. The CDR3 bases are TGTGCCAGTAGCATTAGCGGGATTGGGGATACGCAGTATTTT.

The V and J genes are TRBV2 and TRBJ1-3; the match to TRBD1 covers 8 bases. The length of the CDR3 is 14 residues. V lost 8 bases and J lost 9; bases outside the gene matches: 12. Per germline, CDR1 SNHLY and CDR2 FYNNEI. As DNA, the CDR3 is TGTGCCAGCGCAGCAGGGGGCAGGGCGGGCACCATATATTTT. Its protein product is CASAAGGRAGTIYF.

This chain uses TRBV4-1 with TRBJ2-7; 14 nucleotides agree with TRBD2. This CDR3 comprises 15 residues. V was pared by 1 base and J by 5 bases, with 1 base of the junction left unmatched. CDR1 and CDR2 (germline): MGHRA, YSYEKL. CDR3 sequence: CASSQGGLAGDEQYF. The CDR3 DNA follows: TGCGCCAGCAGCCAAGGGGGACTAGCGGGAGACGAGCAGTACTTC.

This sequence joins TRBV11-2 and TRBJ1-3, with D unresolved. Germline CDR1 SGHAT, CDR2 FQNNGV. This CDR3 spans 16 amino acids. Trimming took off 5 bases at V and 0 bases at J, with 14 bases between the two ends. CDR3 sequence: CASSPTGGNSGNTIYF. The CDR3 DNA reads TGTGCCAGCAGCCCGACCGGAGGGAACTCTGGAAACACCATATATTTT.

This sequence joins TRBV2 and TRBJ1-2, with D perhaps TRBD1 (5 bases). The V gene lost 1 base and the J gene lost 5 bases, with 17 bases spanning the gap. Per the germline V gene, CDR1 is SNHLY and CDR2 is FYNNEI. The CDR3 has 16 amino acids. The CDR3 loop is CASSEGRASTEYGYTF. The DNA of the CDR3 is TGTGCCAGCAGTGAAGGCAGGGCCTCGACGGAATATGGCTACACCTTC.

V and J are TRBV4-1 and TRBJ2-1; D possibly corresponds to TRBD2 (5 bases). The CDR3 has 16 amino acids. The V gene's germline CDR1 is MGHRA and CDR2 YSYEKL. The V end lost 0 bases, the J end lost 9 bases, and 18 bases lay between the germline ends. Here the CDR3 DNA reads TGCGCCAGCAGCCAAGATGGGCTAGCCCGGGCGGGTGAGCAGTTCTTC. The encoded protein is CASSQDGLARAGEQFF.

This clone was seen a single time. This sequence joins TRBV7-6 and TRBJ2-1, with 7 bases identical to TRBD2. CDR1 is SGHVS, CDR2 FNYEAQ, per germline. The CDR3 spans 13 residues. V was pared by 5 bases and J by 10 bases, with 8 bases of the junction left unmatched. CDR3 sequence (DNA): TGTGCCAGCAGCCCCCAAGCGGGGCGGGAGCAGTTCTTC. It translates to CASSPQAGREQFF.

CDR3 sequence reads: CASSLPSQGPGELFF. As DNA, the CDR3 is TGTGCCAGCTCGCTACCCTCACAGGGCCCCGGGGAGCTGTTTTTT. This chain connects TRBV9 to TRBJ2-2, with TRBD1 as a possible D gene (6 bases). V was trimmed by 7 bases and J by 6 bases, leaving 19 bases between them. Germline V gene lookup returns CDR1 SGDLS and CDR2 YYNGEE. The CDR3 runs 15 residues.

The chain uses TRBV9 and TRBJ2-1; 9 bases fit TRBD1. The CDR3 is made up of 19 amino acids. CDR1 and CDR2 (germline): SGDLS, YYNGEE. The trim removed 1 base at V and 0 bases at J, leaving 11 bases unmatched. DNA for the CDR3: TGTGCCAGCAGCGTATTTCCCCGGGACAGGGTGAGCTCCTACAATGAGCAGTTCTTC. Translation gives CASSVFPRDRVSSYNEQFF.

The CDR3 protein is CASSQSRLTYEQYF. CDR3 nucleotide sequence: TGTGCCAGCAGCCAATCGAGGCTTACCTACGAGCAGTACTTC. This rearrangement joins TRBV14 to TRBJ2-5; D gene unclear. The tail of the sequence fits TRBJ2-7 better, so the J call may be wrong. The length of the CDR3 is 14 residues. The V gene's germline CDR1 is SGHDN and CDR2 FVKESK.

The chain has TRBV9 and TRBJ1-4; 9 nucleotides match TRBD1. The length of the CDR3 is 16 residues. CDR1 SGDLS and CDR2 YYNGEE come from the germline V gene. Losses at the gene ends were 3 bases for V and 4 bases for J; bases not matched to a gene: 7. The CDR3 DNA is TGTGCCAGCAGCGAGCTGGGACAGGGTAATAATGAAAAACTGTTTTTT. Residues: CASSELGQGNNEKLFF.

This chain connects TRBV27 to TRBJ2-7, with 9 bases aligning to TRBD1. CDR1 MNHEY and CDR2 SMNVEV come from the germline V gene (reference sequence). V was clipped by 10 bases and J by 4 bases; unmatched bases: 14. This CDR3 comprises 15 residues. CDR3 loop: CATTKRPGQGYEQYF. CDR3 coding DNA: TGTGCCACCACAAAGCGTCCAGGACAGGGGTACGAGCAGTACTTC.

In its sample, this clone was seen once. V and J are TRBV19 and TRBJ2-5, with a tentative D call TRBD2 (5 bases). CDR3 size: 13 residues. V was shortened by 0 bases and J by 5 bases, with 7 bases between the two germline ends. Germline CDR1 and CDR2: LNHDA and SQIVND (reference sequence). The CDR3 DNA reads TGTGCCAGTAGTATAGATCGGGGTGAGACCCAGTACTTC. Its translation: CASSIDRGETQYF.

V and J are TRBV4-2 and TRBJ2-3; possibly TRBD2 for D (6 bases). The V gene's germline CDR1 is LGHNA and CDR2 YNFKEQ. V was shortened by 3 bases and J by 3 bases, with 13 bases between the two germline ends. This CDR3 contains 15 residues. The CDR3 region is CASSQVTGTTDTQYF. The CDR3 region has the DNA TGTGCCAGCAGCCAGGTAACGGGGACTACAGATACGCAGTATTTT.

This rearrangement joins TRBV6-6 to TRBJ2-3, with a weak D call TRBD1 (5 bases). CDR3 size: 15 residues. Trimming left V 4 bases short and J 5 bases short, with 16 bases between. The germline V gene has CDR1 MNHNY and CDR2 SVGAGI (reference sequence). The CDR3 DNA sequence: TGTGCCAGCAGTTGGGCAGGCAGGGAAGAAGATACGCAGTATTTT. Translated: CASSWAGREEDTQYF.

For the CDR3, the DNA is TGTGCCAGCAGTCCTACGACAGGGGAACTGCATGGCTACACCTTC. This encodes CASSPTTGELHGYTF. The chain links TRBV7-9 to TRBJ1-2, with TRBD1 matching over 8 bases. With 6 bases clipped from V and 6 bases from J, the junction kept 12 bases outside the gene matches. CDR1 and CDR2 from the germline V gene are SEHNR and FQNEAQ (reference sequence). CDR3 length: 15 residues.

This chain connects TRBV29-1 to TRBJ2-5, with a possible D match to TRBD2 (7 bases). V gave up 6 bases and J gave up 4 bases, with 12 bases separating them. The germline gives CDR1 SQVTM, CDR2 ANQGSEA. This CDR3 region has 12 residues. Written as DNA, the CDR3 is TGCAGCGTAGGGGGGGCGGGAGAGACCCAGTACTTC. Its translation is CSVGGAGETQYF.